Sequencing of this T cell receptor (beta chain) was carried out in a study of blood T cell repertoires in COVID-19. Original processing notes: For nucleated cells, counts were estimated from reference gene primer amplification. The assay was immunoSEQ multiplex PCR, and TCRdb's table has in-frame clones only and misses some. V and J calls and clone size are as listed in that table; D and trimming were resolved from the DNA. The sample shows just under 65,000 clones, over 65% of them seen only once. The sequenced sample was peripheral blood. The receptor was isolated from a man between 60 and 70 years old with COVID-19, enrolled during active disease.

The CDR3 loop is CASSHPGQGVDTQYF. For the CDR3, the DNA is TGTGCCAGCAGCCATCCGGGACAGGGGGTAGATACGCAGTATTTT. The chain links TRBV7-9 to TRBJ2-3; TRBD1 aligns across 11 bases. The CDR3 sequence is 15 residues long. V shed 5 bases, J shed 5 bases, and the junction held 6 bases outside the gene matches. CDR1 is SEHNR and CDR2 is FQNEAQ in the germline V gene (reference sequence).